Listed here is a single T cell receptor (beta chain). This sample stems from a study of CD8+ T cells in alopecia areata. The treatment was: oral pan-JAK inhibitor, 5-10 mg twice daily. Following RNA extraction, reverse transcription yielded cDNA that acted as the sequencing template. Clones were sequenced by immunoSEQ multiplex PCR, and TCRdb holds only the in-frame ones, with some missing. Seen here are around 180,000 clones, roughly 60% observed once, and the top ten hold 0.95% to 1.1%. Germline V gene data show CDR1 as GTSNPN and CDR2 as SVGIG (reference sequence). The CDR3 loop spans 12 amino acids. V gave up 3 bases and J gave up 5 bases, with 9 bases separating them.

The genes are TRBV30 and TRBJ2-3, with a possible D match to TRBD2 (5 bases). This receptor was identified in a human donor with alopecia areata. The source was CD4+ T cells sorted from blood, collected at week 24, from a patient treated with tofacitinib. In nucleotides, the CDR3 is TGTGCCTGGAGCGAAAGCGGAGATACGCAGTATTTT. Translation: CAWSESGDTQYF.